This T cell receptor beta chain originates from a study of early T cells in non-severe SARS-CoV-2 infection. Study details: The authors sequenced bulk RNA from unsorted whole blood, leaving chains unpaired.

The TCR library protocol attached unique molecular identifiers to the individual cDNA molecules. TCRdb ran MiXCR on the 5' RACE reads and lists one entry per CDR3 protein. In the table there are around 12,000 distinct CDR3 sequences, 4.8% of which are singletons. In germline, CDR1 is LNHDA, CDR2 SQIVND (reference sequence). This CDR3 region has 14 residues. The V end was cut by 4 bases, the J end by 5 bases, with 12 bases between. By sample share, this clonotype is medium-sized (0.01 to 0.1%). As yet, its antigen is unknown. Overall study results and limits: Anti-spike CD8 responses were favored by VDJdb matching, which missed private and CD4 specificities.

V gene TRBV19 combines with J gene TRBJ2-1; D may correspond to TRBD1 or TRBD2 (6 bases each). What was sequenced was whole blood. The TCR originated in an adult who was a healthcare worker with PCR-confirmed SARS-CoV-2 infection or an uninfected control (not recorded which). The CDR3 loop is CASSTPGAHNEQFF. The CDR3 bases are TGTGCCAGTAGTACCCCGGGGGCACACAATGAGCAGTTCTTC.